The count of the clone carrying this TCR beta chain is one. No antigen is known for it. This sample stems from a study of Tregs in tolerant kidney transplant recipients. Looking at the study overall: The nonmyeloablative bone marrow transplants came from related graft donors, with transient mixed chimerism. Study-wide results and caveats: Few patients were studied, so findings need validation in larger groups. Activated donor B cell expansion appeared to reveal the most relevant donor-specific TCRbeta repertoire.

Data came from immunoSEQ multiplex PCR; TCRdb stores just in-frame clones and leaves some out. The sample lists just under 65,000 clones; 95% to 98% were seen once. CD4+CD25+CD127- Tregs, CD4+CD25- non-Tregs, CD4 and CD8 cells were sorted. Germline CDR1 is SGHTA and CDR2 is FQGNSA. The CDR3 is made up of 15 amino acids. The ends were cut back, 5 bases at V and 1 base at J, with 15 bases in the middle. This material consisted of Tregs from blood, taken before the transplant. The clonotype comes from a human donor who received a combined kidney and bone marrow transplant. This chain joins TRBV7-2 and TRBJ2-7; TRBD2 might be the D (7 bases). CDR3 loop: CASSPQGGGSYEQYF. The CDR3 DNA reads TGTGCCAGCAGCCCCCAAGGGGGGGGTTCCTACGAGCAGTACTTC.